Shown below are 19 T cell receptor beta chains from a single sample sequenced in a study of blood T cells in healthy people across ages. With a J-beta primer mix and a sample-barcoded 5' primer, a second PCR ran roughly 6 to 11 cycles. From the 5' RACE reads, TCRdb called clonotypes with MiXCR, one entry per CDR3 protein. In the table there are fewer than 650,000 distinct CDR3 sequences, about 25% of which are singletons. The same sample was also studied in work on T cells of mothers and their children.

Source material: blood. These receptors came from a boy aged 2 to 10 in good health.

The chain recombines TRBV9 with TRBJ2-3; 8 bases match TRBD2. Germline V gives CDR1 SGDLS, CDR2 YYNGEE. CDR3 size: 15 residues. Unmatched junction bases numbered 5, after V lost 3 bases and J lost 2 bases. CDR3 sequence (DNA): TGTGCCAGCAGCGCCTTAGCGGGGTACACAGATACGCAGTATTTT. Translating gives CASSALAGYTDTQYF.

The rearrangement joins TRBV12-5 to TRBJ1-2, with 12 bases aligning to TRBD1. This CDR3 comprises 16 residues. Trimming cost V 5 bases and J 8 bases; bases outside gene matches: 12. Per germline, CDR1 LGHNT and CDR2 FRNRAP. The CDR3 spells CASGVPPGQGARGYTF. The CDR3 nucleotides are TGTGCTAGTGGTGTCCCCCCGGGACAGGGGGCGCGAGGCTACACCTTC.

This clonotype was picked up many times. The CDR3 is CASSESGTTRGETQYF. Here the CDR3 DNA reads TGCGCCAGCAGTGAGTCTGGGACTACGAGGGGAGAGACCCAGTACTTC. The chain is built from TRBV10-2 and TRBJ2-5; 7 bases are a match to TRBD2. This CDR3 comprises 16 residues. Losses at the gene ends were 0 bases for V and 4 bases for J; bases not matched to a gene: 8. CDR1 is WSHSY, CDR2 SAAADI, per germline.

This clonotype was found once. The V and J genes are TRBV6-1 and TRBJ2-3; D unresolved. The germline V gene has CDR1 MNHNS and CDR2 SASEGT. CDR3 size: 16 residues. The germline V and J ends were trimmed by 5 bases and 6 bases, with 21 bases remaining between them. Written as DNA, the CDR3 is TGTGCCAGCAGTCCGCGACGGTCCTCGGACGAGGATACGCAGTATTTT. Translating gives CASSPRRSSDEDTQYF.

The chain employs TRBV19 and TRBJ2-5; TRBD1 might be the D (5 bases). Germline V gives CDR1 LNHDA, CDR2 SQIVND (reference sequence). Trimming stripped 1 base from V and 1 base from J, with 10 bases between. The CDR3 contains 15 residues. The CDR3 sequence is CASSIGGILQETQYF. The CDR3 nucleotides are TGTGCCAGTAGTATAGGGGGCATCCTCCAAGAGACCCAGTACTTC.

This chain uses TRBV29-1 with TRBJ1-1; 7 nucleotides align to TRBD1. V was clipped by 8 bases and J by 1 base; unmatched bases: 4. The CDR3 has 12 residues. Germline V gene data show CDR1 as SQVTM and CDR2 as ANQGSEA. The CDR3 bases are TGCAGCTTAAGACAGGGGAACACTGAAGCTTTCTTT. Amino acid sequence: CSLRQGNTEAFF.

The rearrangement links TRBV20-1 to TRBJ1-5; unclear D gene. Trimming took 3 bases from V and 7 from J, leaving 13 bases between them. The CDR3 consists of 13 residues. The germline CDR1 and CDR2 sequences are DFQATT and SNEGSKA (reference sequence). The CDR3: CSASMEEGQPQHF. Written as DNA, the CDR3 is TGCAGTGCTAGTATGGAGGAGGGACAGCCCCAGCATTTT.

The J gene is TRBJ1-5, the V gene TRBV12-3 or TRBV12-4, with 8 bases fitting TRBD1. V lost 6 bases, J lost 3 bases, and 1 base stayed unmatched. CDR3 length: 13 amino acids. DNA of the CDR3: TGTGCCAGCAGCCAGGGGGCCAATCAGCCCCAGCATTTT. Translated, it gives CASSQGANQPQHF.

This clonotype was counted a few times. The chain employs TRBV18 and TRBJ1-1, with a tentative D call TRBD1 (6 bases). Germline CDR1 KGHSH, CDR2 LQKENI. The CDR3 totals 13 residues. With 8 bases removed from V and 0 bases from J, the gap between germline ends came to 10 bases. CDR3 sequence: CASTQGLNTEAFF. The CDR3 DNA follows: TGTGCCAGCACACAGGGACTGAACACTGAAGCTTTCTTT. Supplemented by reference TRBV18 and TRBJ1-1, the full variable domain reads NAGVMQNPRHLVRRRGQEARLRCSPMKGHSHVYWYRQLPEEGLKFMVYLQKENIIDESGMPKERFSAEFPKEGPSILRIQQVVRGDSAAYFCASTQGLNTEAFFGQGTRLTVV.

This clonotype was detected only a few times. J is TRBJ1-6 and V is TRBV4-3; D may be TRBD1 (6 bases). Germline assignment: CDR1 LGHNA and CDR2 YSLEER. This CDR3 has 14 amino acids. V was clipped by 1 base and J by 9 bases, with 10 bases between them. CDR3 in amino acids: CASSQGRGGSPLHF. DNA of the CDR3: TGCGCCAGCAGCCAAGGCAGGGGTGGTTCACCCCTCCACTTT.

The chain carries TRBV6-1 and TRBJ2-3; 10 bases agree with TRBD2. CDR3 length: 15 residues. Germline V CDR1 and CDR2: MNHNS, SASEGT. Unmatched junction bases numbered 5, after V lost 3 bases and J lost 5 bases. Written as DNA, the CDR3 is TGTGCCAGCAGTGAGAGCGGGGGGGCCGGAGATACGCAGTATTTT. Protein sequence: CASSESGGAGDTQYF.

This sequence joins TRBV7-6 and TRBJ1-6; 8 bases align to TRBD1. Losses at the gene ends were 5 bases for V and 6 bases for J; bases not matched to a gene: 6. CDR1 and CDR2 from the germline V gene are SGHVS and FNYEAQ. The CDR3 spans 15 residues. This chain's CDR3 is CASSRWDRSNSPLHF. The CDR3 coding sequence is TGTGCCAGCAGCCGGTGGGACAGGAGTAATTCACCCCTCCACTTT.

This clonotype occurred a few times. This chain links TRBV28 with TRBJ2-7, with 12 bases aligning to TRBD1. Germline V gene sequence: CDR1 MDHEN, CDR2 SYDVKM. The CDR3 has 15 amino acids. Trimming removed 5 bases from V and 6 bases from J; junction bases left unmatched: 8. In DNA form, the CDR3 reads TGTGCCAGCAGTCCAGGGACAGGGGGCGTGTCCGAGCAGTACTTC. This encodes CASSPGTGGVSEQYF. The whole variable domain, remainder taken from reference TRBV28 and TRBJ2-7, is DVKVTQSSRYLVKRTGEKVFLECVQDMDHENMFWYRQDPGLGLRLIYFSYDVKMKEKGDIPEGYSVSREKKERFSLILESASTNQTSMYLCASSPGTGGVSEQYFGPGTRLTVT.

In this sample, this clonotype turned up a few times. This chain connects TRBV12-3 or TRBV12-4 to TRBJ2-1; the match to TRBD1 covers 7 bases. This CDR3 has 15 residues. The ends lost 3 bases at V and 6 bases at J; junction bases unmatched: 8. The CDR3: CASSFALGQSNEQFF. The CDR3, as DNA: TGTGCCAGCAGTTTTGCTTTGGGACAGAGCAATGAGCAGTTCTTC.

The chain joins TRBV18 to TRBJ2-5, with a possible D match to TRBD2 (6 bases). Germline V CDR1 and CDR2: KGHSH, LQKENI. This CDR3 contains 15 residues. V was clipped by 6 bases and J by 2 bases, with 16 bases between them. The CDR3 coding sequence is TGTGCCAGCTCCGACTCGGCGGGACCTCAAGAGACCCAGTACTTC. It encodes CASSDSAGPQETQYF. Combining the CDR3 with reference TRBV18 and TRBJ2-5 gives the whole variable domain NAGVMQNPRHLVRRRGQEARLRCSPMKGHSHVYWYRQLPEEGLKFMVYLQKENIIDESGMPKERFSAEFPKEGPSILRIQQVVRGDSAAYFCASSDSAGPQETQYFGPGTRLLVL.

The CDR3 coding sequence is TGTGCCAGCAGCCAAGGGAGGGACCCAGAGACCCAGTACTTC. Translated, it gives CASSQGRDPETQYF. V gene TRBV3-1 combines with J gene TRBJ2-5, with D possibly matching TRBD2 (6 bases). Looked up from germline, CDR1 is LGHDT and CDR2 is YNNKEL (reference sequence). The CDR3 extends over 14 amino acids. V was pared by 1 base and J by 4 bases, with 10 bases between.

The chain links TRBV24-1 to TRBJ2-5; TRBD2 might be the D (5 bases). Trimming removed 3 bases from V and 2 bases from J, with 9 bases in between. The germline V gene encodes CDR1 KGHDR and CDR2 SFDVKD. The CDR3 has 14 residues. The CDR3 sequence: CATSDSGRQETQYF. DNA for the CDR3: TGTGCCACCAGTGATAGCGGACGGCAAGAGACCCAGTACTTC.

The genes are TRBV6-1 and TRBJ2-3, with TRBD2 matching over 10 bases. The CDR3 extends over 16 amino acids. Germline trimming cut 7 bases from V and 2 bases from J; bases unmatched to any gene: 9. Germline CDR1 reads MNHNS; CDR2 reads SASEGT. The CDR3 sequence: CASIKEREGPTDTQYF. CDR3 sequence (DNA): TGTGCCAGCATCAAGGAGCGGGAGGGCCCCACAGATACGCAGTATTTT.

V is TRBV4-3 and J is TRBJ2-7; no reliable D call. The CDR3 extends over 18 amino acids. Germline lookup yields CDR1 LGHNA and CDR2 YSLEER. With 0 bases removed from V and 1 base from J, the gap between germline ends came to 19 bases. The CDR3 reads CASSQDLVKLPSSYEQYF. In nucleotides, the CDR3 is TGCGCCAGCAGCCAAGATCTAGTAAAACTCCCCTCGTCCTACGAGCAGTACTTC.